Below, 5 T cell receptor beta chains from the same sample are listed, as sequenced in a study of blood T cells in healthy people across ages. A second PCR, run for about 6 to 11 cycles, used a sample-barcoded 5' primer plus a J-beta primer mix. MiXCR, applied by TCRdb to the 5' RACE reads, yields one record per CDR3 protein. In the table there are about 400,000 distinct CDR3 sequences, roughly half of which are singletons. Sample: blood. Source of these receptors: a man in his 60s in good health.

Comments on this clonotype: Germline and junction disagree at one end, which may indicate a read error. The chain recombines TRBV6-6 with TRBJ2-3; TRBD2 agrees at 8 bases. CDR3 length: 15 amino acids. Germline V gene lookup returns CDR1 MNHNY and CDR2 SVGAGI (reference sequence). The CDR3 region has the DNA TGTGCCAGCGGCGGGAGGCTATCTAGCACAGATACGCGGTATTTT. It translates to CASGGRLSSTDTRYF.

The chain recombines TRBV2 with TRBJ2-7; D may be TRBD1 (6 bases). Germline assignment: CDR1 SNHLY and CDR2 FYNNEI. This CDR3 is 14 amino acids long. V was pared by 5 bases and J by 6 bases, with 17 bases between. CDR3 DNA sequence: TGTGCCAGCAGTTCCAAGGGGGTATGGGTCGAGCAGTACTTC. Translated: CASSSKGVWVEQYF.

V is TRBV5-1 and J is TRBJ1-2; D is undetermined. V lost 5 bases to trimming and J lost 4 bases, with 15 bases between them. This CDR3 comprises 14 residues. Germline CDR1 SGHRS, CDR2 YFSETQ. In nucleotides, the CDR3 is TGCGCCAGCAGACCCCGGACGGACCTCTATGGCTACACCTTC. It yields the protein CASRPRTDLYGYTF.

This clonotype has only a few counts. V and J are TRBV30 and TRBJ2-7; D may match TRBD1 or TRBD2 (5 bases each). This CDR3 comprises 11 residues. In germline, CDR1 is GTSNPN, CDR2 SVGIG (reference sequence). Between the trimmed V and J ends, which lost 3 bases and 4 bases, there was a span of 7 bases. The CDR3 region is CAWREGYEQYF. CDR3 coding DNA: TGTGCCTGGAGAGAGGGGTACGAGCAGTACTTC.

The V call is TRBV12-5, the J call TRBJ2-5; D gene uncertain. Germline-derived CDR1 and CDR2 are LGHNT and FRNRAP. CDR3 length: 11 amino acids. V was cut by 0 bases and J by 11 bases, with 7 bases left in between. The CDR3 sequence: CASGLVREQYF. CDR3 nucleotide sequence: TGTGCTAGTGGTTTGGTCCGAGAGCAGTACTTC. The complete variable domain, with remaining parts taken from reference TRBV12-5 and TRBJ2-5, reads DARVTQTPRHKVTEMGQEVTMRCQPILGHNTVFWYRQTMMQGLELLAYFRNRAPLDDSGMPKDRFSAEMPDATLATLKIQPSEPRDSAVYFCASGLVREQYFGPGTRLLVL.